The 10 T cell receptor beta chains below come from one sample, sequenced in a study of CD8 T cells in ankylosing spondylitis. Study outcomes and limitations: Ankylosing spondylitis blood appeared to be characterized by a TCR beta motif of about 8 highly homologous variants.

Antigens of these TCRs are unknown. TCRdb reprocessed the 5' RACE reads with MiXCR, giving one entry per CDR3 protein. Among fewer than 650,000 distinct CDR3 sequences listed, about 13% were seen once. Sequenced sample: blood, either unsorted or a sorted T cell fraction (not recorded which). These receptors came from a male donor with ankylosing spondylitis.

V usage is TRBV27 and J usage is TRBJ1-1, with a possible D match to TRBD1 (5 bases). CDR3 length: 15 residues. Germline CDR1 is MNHEY and CDR2 is SMNVEV (reference sequence). V was shortened by 1 base and J by 3 bases, with 12 bases between the two germline ends. CDR3 residues: CASSLWGVGDTEAFF. The CDR3 DNA sequence: TGTGCCAGCAGTTTATGGGGAGTGGGGGACACTGAAGCTTTCTTT.

The V gene is TRBV11-1, the J gene TRBJ2-2; D not resolved. CDR3 length equals 14 residues. V lost 3 bases to trimming and J lost 4 bases, with 9 bases between them. Germline assignment: CDR1 SGHAT and CDR2 FQDESV (reference sequence). The DNA for the CDR3 is TGTGCCAGCAGCTTGGCGTTTCGCACCGGGGAGCTGTTTTTT. Encoded protein: CASSLAFRTGELFF. Full variable domain (rest looked up from reference TRBV11-1 and TRBJ2-2): EAEVAQSPRYKITEKSQAVAFWCDPISGHATLYWYRQILGQGPELLVQFQDESVVDDSQLPKDRFSAERLKGVDSTLKIQPAELGDSAMYLCASSLAFRTGELFFGEGSRLTVL.

The chain links TRBV24-1 to TRBJ2-5; TRBD1 aligns across 8 bases. CDR3 length equals 16 residues. Germline CDR1 and CDR2: KGHDR and SFDVKD. J gave up 5 bases and V 3 bases, and 10 bases lay outside the gene matches. CDR3 sequence (DNA): TGTGCCACCAGTGATCCGTGGGACAGGCTCGGGGAGACCCAGTACTTC. This encodes CATSDPWDRLGETQYF.

A remark on this clonotype: Germline is not matched at one junction end, which may reflect a read error. This chain uses TRBV10-3 with TRBJ2-7, with 10 bases lining up with TRBD2. The CDR3 covers 12 residues. CDR1 is ENHRY, CDR2 SYGVKD, per germline. This CDR3 reads CAISAASGRGLF. The CDR3 DNA reads TGTGCCATCAGTGCTGCTAGCGGGAGAGGACTTTTC.

The chain uses TRBV6-6 and TRBJ2-7, with unresolved D. The CDR3 consists of 13 residues. The V end was cut by 0 bases, the J end by 4 bases, with 7 bases between. In germline, CDR1 is MNHNY, CDR2 SVGAGI (reference sequence). This chain's CDR3 is CASSYSQEYEQYF. The CDR3 nucleotides are TGTGCCAGCAGTTACTCCCAGGAGTACGAGCAGTACTTC.

The chain links TRBV4-2 to TRBJ2-2, with 10 bases aligning to TRBD2. In germline, CDR1 is LGHNA, CDR2 YNFKEQ. The CDR3 consists of 17 residues. J was trimmed by 5 bases and V by 0 bases; bases with no gene match: 6. In DNA, the CDR3 is TGTGCCAGCAGCCAAGAGGGTAGGACTAGCGGTACCGGGGAGCTGTTTTTT. It specifies CASSQEGRTSGTGELFF.

For the CDR3, the DNA is TGCAGTGCTAGAGATCAGCAGGGGGTGCACGAGCAGTACTTC. Its protein is CSARDQQGVHEQYF. The chain combines TRBV20-1 with TRBJ2-7; 7 bases map to TRBD1. The germline gives CDR1 DFQATT, CDR2 SNEGSKA (reference sequence). This CDR3 region has 14 residues. Losses at the gene ends were 0 bases for V and 5 bases for J; bases not matched to a gene: 7.

The rearrangement links TRBV29-1 to TRBJ1-3, with D maybe TRBD1 (5 bases). The CDR3 is 12 residues long. CDR1 is SQVTM, CDR2 ANQGSEA, per germline. The V gene lost 4 bases and the J gene lost 6 bases, with 10 bases spanning the gap. CDR3 sequence (DNA): TGCAGCGTTGCGGGGGGAGAAAACACCATATATTTT. Residues: CSVAGGENTIYF. The complete variable domain, with remaining parts taken from reference TRBV29-1 and TRBJ1-3, reads SAVISQKPSRDICQRGTSLTIQCQVDSQVTMMFWYRQQPGQSLTLIATANQGSEATYESGFVIDKFPISRPNLTFSTLTVSNMSPEDSSIYLCSVAGGENTIYFGEGSWLTVV.

This clonotype was seen many times. The gene calls are TRBV4-1 and TRBJ2-2, with 14 bases that match TRBD2. The trim removed 4 bases at V and 5 bases at J, leaving 6 bases unmatched. The CDR3 consists of 17 residues. Germline V lookup: CDR1 MGHRA, CDR2 YSYEKL. The CDR3 region is CASSPGLAGVETGELFF. CDR3 sequence (DNA): TGCGCCAGCAGCCCGGGACTAGCGGGAGTAGAAACCGGGGAGCTGTTTTTT.

This clonotype came up a few times. This sequence joins TRBV20-1 and TRBJ2-2; 8 bases fit TRBD1. The CDR3 runs 14 residues. Trimming cost V 5 bases and J 4 bases; bases outside gene matches: 6. Germline loops: CDR1 DFQATT, CDR2 SNEGSKA (reference sequence). CDR3 amino acids: CSAPGQGSTGELFF. The CDR3 DNA sequence: TGCAGTGCTCCCGGACAGGGCTCCACCGGGGAGCTGTTTTTT.